This T cell receptor (beta chain) comes out of a study of beta chain features in type 1 diabetes. Study information: Healthy donors and patients showed comparable age, gender and cell yields. Study-level results: PCR, the amplification step, might favor shorter templates, equally in patients and controls. The question of HLA type influencing TCRB rearrangement was one that remained unresolved here.

The CDR3 is made up of 16 amino acids. Each population that was sorted was more than 95% pure. Sequenced material consisted of expressed TCRB transcripts (all of the isolated RNA was reverse transcribed). Clones were sequenced by immunoSEQ multiplex PCR, and TCRdb holds only the in-frame ones, with some missing. The table shows some 400,000 clones, with roughly 16% occurring only once. This clone was seen a handful of times. Its antigen is currently unknown. Sequencing used naive CD4+ T cells from blood. The origin of this receptor is a young woman in good health. J is TRBJ2-3 and V is TRBV21-1; the D call TRBD1 from the table was never checked on the DNA. TRBV21-1 has pseudogene status. The CDR3 region has the DNA TGTGCCAGCAGCAAACCGGAACAGGGTAGCACAGATACGCAGTATTTT. This sequence encodes CASSKPEQGSTDTQYF.